This TCR delta chain was recorded in a study of γδ T cells in repeated Plasmodium falciparum infection. Overall study context: Donors had four controlled P. falciparum NF54 infections over approximately 600 days. Each infection was followed by sampling at 21 days, plus baseline and some pre-infection draws.

This clone appeared a few times. The likely explanation is a read error, given a far larger clone one base away. Within the sample, other DNA sequences also encode this same CDR3. Each sorted gammadelta sample had TRG and TRD chains sequenced. TCRdb re-called clones from the multiplex PCR reads using CATT. The table lists around 50,000 delta-chain clones, around 1.8% of them singletons, with approximately 16% in the top ten. Source material: gamma-delta T cells from blood. This TCR was sampled from a pool of human donors (malaria-infected and uninfected, not separated).

Here the CDR3 DNA reads TGTGCCCTTAGGGAACTAGCTGGGAGGGTGGTACTGGGGGATACCGCCGATAAACTCATCTTT. It is translated as CALRELAGRVVLGDTADKLIF. J is TRDJ1 and V is TRDV1; 12 bases line up with TRDD3. Here the J gene came from matching the DNA to germline, since TCRdb omits it. This CDR3 has 21 residues. CDR1 TSWWSYY and CDR2 QGS come from the germline V gene.